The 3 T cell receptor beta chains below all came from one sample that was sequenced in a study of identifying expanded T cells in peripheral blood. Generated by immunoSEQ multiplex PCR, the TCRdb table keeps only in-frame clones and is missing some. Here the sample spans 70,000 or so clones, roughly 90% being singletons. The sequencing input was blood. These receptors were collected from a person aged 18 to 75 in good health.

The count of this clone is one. The CDR3: CSVEPPGVTDTQYF. The CDR3 DNA sequence: TGCAGCGTCGAACCCCCGGGGGTCACAGATACGCAGTATTTT. The rearrangement links TRBV29-1 to TRBJ2-3; tentative D call: TRBD2 (6 bases). Trimming removed 6 bases from V and 2 bases from J, with 15 bases in between. Germline lookup yields CDR1 SQVTM and CDR2 ANQGSEA. This CDR3 comprises 14 residues.

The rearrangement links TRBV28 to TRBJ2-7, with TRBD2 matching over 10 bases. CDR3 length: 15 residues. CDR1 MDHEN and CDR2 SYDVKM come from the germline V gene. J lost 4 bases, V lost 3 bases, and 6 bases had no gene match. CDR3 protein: CASSFQREGRYEQYF. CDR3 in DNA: TGTGCCAGCAGTTTCCAGCGGGAGGGCCGTTACGAGCAGTACTTC. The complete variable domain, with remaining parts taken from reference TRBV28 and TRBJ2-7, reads DVKVTQSSRYLVKRTGEKVFLECVQDMDHENMFWYRQDPGLGLRLIYFSYDVKMKEKGDIPEGYSVSREKKERFSLILESASTNQTSMYLCASSFQREGRYEQYFGPGTRLTVT.

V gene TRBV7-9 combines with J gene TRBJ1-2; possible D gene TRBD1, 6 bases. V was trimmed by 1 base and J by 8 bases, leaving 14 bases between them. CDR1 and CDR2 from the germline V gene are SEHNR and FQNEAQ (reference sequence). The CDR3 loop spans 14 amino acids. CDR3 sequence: CASSLDRVLYGYTF. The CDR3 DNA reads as TGTGCCAGCAGCTTAGACAGGGTCCTATACGGCTACACCTTC.